Sequencing of this T cell receptor (beta chain) was carried out in a study of OX40 agonist ivuxolimab in advanced cancers. Overall study context: Therapy given before enrollment (anti-PD-1, anti-PD-L1 or anti-CTLA-4) was allowed, and around 41% had some. Partial responses were achieved by three patients: one hepatocellular carcinoma, two cutaneous melanoma.

Produced via immunoSEQ multiplex PCR; TCRdb's table is partial and in-frame only. The sample has more than 35,000 clones, more than 80% seen once. This clone has just a few counts. Its target is unknown. Study-wide points: Compared with others, partial responders at 0.1-3.0 mg/kg displayed clonal expansion among the lowest. The study did not work out the antigen specificity of the expanded peripheral T cells.

The V gene's germline CDR1 is SNHLY and CDR2 FYNNEI. Trimming removed 3 bases at V and 0 bases at J, with 11 bases between. The CDR3 is 15 amino acids. The chain links TRBV2 to TRBJ1-1; perhaps TRBD1 as D (5 bases). The TCR sequence derives from an adult with an advanced solid tumor such as melanoma, head and neck, liver or kidney cancer. Sequencing was performed on CD4+ or CD8+ T cells sorted from blood, taken in a trial of the OX40 agonist ivuxolimab. The chain's CDR3 is CASSDQGSLNTEAFF. CDR3 nucleotide sequence: TGTGCCAGCAGTGATCAGGGAAGCTTGAACACTGAAGCTTTCTTT.